Presented here are 23 T cell receptor beta chains from one specimen sequenced in a study of tumor and adjacent non-tumor tissue in lung cancer. RNA was extracted from bulk tissue without any cell sorting. A modified ARM-PCR protocol with three rounds of nested PCR amplified TCRbeta. Via MiXCR, TCRdb re-called the multiplex PCR reads, giving one row per CDR3 protein. The sample shows under 250,000 distinct CDR3 sequences, 71% of them seen only once. What was sequenced was lung tumor tissue. Receptors were obtained from a man aged 60 to 69 with non-small cell lung cancer.

Comment on this clonotype: Mismatch with germline at one junction end may stem from a read error. The V and J genes are TRBV20-1 and TRBJ1-1; D gene unclear. The CDR3 has 13 amino acids. Germline CDR1 reads DFQATT; CDR2 reads SNEGSKA (reference sequence). The CDR3 loop reads CSARDGMNTVAFF. The CDR3 DNA sequence: TGCAGTGCTAGAGATGGAATGAACACTGTAGCTTTCTTT.

On this clonotype itself: This may be a read error, as it is one base from a much larger clone. The chain has TRBV20-1 and TRBJ2-1; a possible D gene is TRBD2 (6 bases). This CDR3 has 14 amino acids. Germline V gene sequence: CDR1 DFQATT, CDR2 SNEGSKA (reference sequence). CDR3 nucleotides: TGCAATGCTAGAGCCAATAGCGGTTACAATGAGCAGTTCTTC. It translates to CNARANSGYNEQFF.

In the case of this clonotype: At one boundary the junction diverges from the germline segment, which might be a read error. J is TRBJ1-2 and V is TRBV4-2; the match to TRBD1 covers 10 bases. Germline CDR1 LGHNA, CDR2 YNFKEQ. The CDR3 loop spans 16 amino acids. The CDR3 here is CANSREDRGYNYGYTF. The CDR3 region has the DNA TGTGCCAACAGCCGGGAGGACAGGGGGTACAACTATGGCTACACCTTC.

This clonotype was detected only a few times. The chain has TRBV5-6 and TRBJ1-1; maybe TRBD1 (6 bases). The germline gives CDR1 SGHDT, CDR2 YYEEEE. The CDR3 covers 15 residues. V was trimmed by 6 bases and J by 1 base, leaving 16 bases between them. The CDR3: CASTLGPGQNTEAFF. The CDR3, as DNA: TGTGCCAGCACGCTCGGCCCGGGACAGAACACTGAAGCTTTCTTT.

This clonotype was observed at least ten times. Here the CDR3 reads CASSYVAGDGGELFF. The CDR3 region has the DNA TGTGCCAGCAGTTACGTGGCAGGGGACGGCGGGGAGCTGTTTTTT. The chain recombines TRBV6-6 with TRBJ2-2; the D gene is possibly TRBD1 (6 bases). V shed 2 bases and J shed 7 bases, with 14 bases lying between them. Germline assignment: CDR1 MNHNY and CDR2 SVGAGI (reference sequence). This CDR3 is built from 15 residues.

About this clonotype itself: This may be a read error: a much more frequent sequence differs by one nucleotide. This chain connects TRBV11-2 to TRBJ1-2, with D maybe TRBD1 (5 bases). Trimming pared 2 bases from V and 2 bases from J, leaving 9 bases between. This CDR3 is 14 amino acids long. Germline loops: CDR1 SGHAT, CDR2 FQNNGV. CDR3 nucleotides: TGTGCCAGCAGCTTATGGGGCGGAAACTATGGCTACACCTTC. It encodes CASSLWGGNYGYTF. The whole variable domain, remainder taken from reference TRBV11-2 and TRBJ1-2, is EAGVAQSPRYKIIEKRQSVAFWCNPISGHATLYWYQQILGQGPKLLIQFQNNGVVDDSQLPKDRFSAERLKGVDSTLKIQPAKLEDSAVYLCASSLWGGNYGYTFGSGTRLTVV.

As for this clonotype: A read error is possible here, since a much larger clone lies one base away. The CDR3 end shows no conserved phenylalanine or tryptophan, and so a read error is likely. This chain joins TRBV20-1 and TRBJ2-1; 8 nucleotides line up with TRBD2. The J segment lost 6 bases and the V segment lost 3 bases, leaving 13 bases of the junction unmatched. The germline CDR1 and CDR2 sequences are DFQATT and SNEGSKA (reference sequence). The CDR3 length is 16 residues. The CDR3 protein is CSARGLSGSSGNEQFL. As DNA, the CDR3 is TGCAGTGCTAGGGGCCTCAGCGGGAGTTCGGGCAATGAGCAGTTCCTC.

CDR3 sequence reads: CASSRRAGGLYNEQFF. CDR3 nucleotides: TGTGCCAGCAGCCGGAGAGCGGGGGGGCTTTACAATGAGCAGTTCTTC. The genes are TRBV4-2 and TRBJ2-1; 10 bases agree with TRBD2. V shed 4 bases and J 4 bases; nucleotides not matched to a gene: 7. Germline V gene sequence: CDR1 LGHNA, CDR2 YNFKEQ. The CDR3 covers 16 residues.

With respect to this clonotype: One end of the junction is discordant with germline, which a read error may explain. In DNA, the CDR3 is TGCAGTGTTAGAGCCGGGACAGGTTATAATTCACCCCTCCACTTT. It specifies CSVRAGTGYNSPLHF. V usage is TRBV20-1 and J usage is TRBJ1-6, with 8 bases fitting TRBD1. The CDR3 loop spans 15 amino acids. Germline assignment: CDR1 DFQATT and CDR2 SNEGSKA (reference sequence).

This chain uses TRBV5-4 with TRBJ2-1, with a weak D call TRBD1 (5 bases). Germline V gene lookup returns CDR1 SGHNT and CDR2 YYREEE (reference sequence). Trimming stripped 0 bases from V and 7 bases from J, with 14 bases between. The CDR3 length is 15 residues. CDR3 bases: TGTGCCAGCAGCTTGGCCCCAATACCAGGGAATGAGCAGTTCTTC. Translation: CASSLAPIPGNEQFF.

The chain has TRBV11-2 and TRBJ1-2; D unresolved. Trimming shortened V by 9 bases and J by 3 bases, and 14 bases separated the two germline ends. The CDR3 extends over 13 amino acids. Germline V lookup: CDR1 SGHAT, CDR2 FQNNGV. The CDR3 DNA reads TGTGCCAGAAGCCCGATAAGGGACTATGGCTACACCTTC. The encoded protein is CARSPIRDYGYTF.

Points on this clonotype: Given a much more abundant clone one base away, this may be a read error. This chain links TRBV30 with TRBJ2-5; D is unresolved. CDR1 is GTSNPN, CDR2 SVGIG, per germline (reference sequence). There are 10 residues in the CDR3. Here the CDR3 DNA reads TGTGCCTGGTCCCAAGGGACCCAGTACTTC. Its translation is CAWSQGTQYF.

This clonotype was recorded at least ten times. The junction shows a germline mismatch at one end, possibly a read error. V is TRBV20-1 and J is TRBJ1-2; TRBD1 might be the D (5 bases). CDR1 is DFQATT, CDR2 SNEGSKA, per germline (reference sequence). The CDR3 covers 11 residues. The CDR3 spells CSASIGEALPF. The CDR3, as DNA: TGCAGTGCTAGTATAGGGGAGGCCCTCCCCTTC.

In the case of this clonotype: A much larger clone differs by one base, so this may be a read error. The chain combines TRBV12-3 or TRBV12-4 with TRBJ2-1, with 11 bases that match TRBD2. This CDR3 contains 13 residues. CDR3 DNA sequence: TGTTCCAGCAGTCCTGGGACTAGCGGTGAGCAGTTCTTC. Its protein is CSSSPGTSGEQFF.

This clonotype has just one count. V is TRBV12-5 and J is TRBJ1-1; D remains unclear. This CDR3 has 16 residues. Trimming left V 7 bases short and J 5 bases short, with 23 bases between. CDR1 and CDR2 from the germline V gene are LGHNT and FRNRAP. The CDR3 loop is CASALPWGFSGTEAFF. CDR3 in DNA: TGTGCTAGTGCCCTCCCTTGGGGTTTTTCGGGAACTGAAGCTTTCTTT.

Turning to this clonotype: A read error may account for a junction end that differs from germline. This chain links TRBV6-5 with TRBJ2-1; 9 positions match TRBD2. The CDR3 runs 16 residues. Germline V gene lookup returns CDR1 MNHEY and CDR2 SVGAGI. The CDR3 coding sequence is TGTGTCAGCAGTTACTCCTTAGCGGGAGAGTATAATGAGCAGTTCTTC. Amino acid sequence: CVSSYSLAGEYNEQFF.

This chain links TRBV5-1 with TRBJ1-1; D may be TRBD1 (5 bases). The CDR3 sequence is 15 residues long. Trimming removed 2 bases at V and 1 base at J, with 12 bases between. Germline V gives CDR1 SGHRS, CDR2 YFSETQ. The CDR3 coding sequence is TGCGCCAGCAGCTTCTCCGGGGCTGGGAACACTGAAGCTTTCTTT. Protein product: CASSFSGAGNTEAFF.

The chain carries TRBV6-1 and TRBJ2-4, with D possibly matching TRBD1 (5 bases). The V gene's germline CDR1 is MNHNS and CDR2 SASEGT. V gave up 9 bases and J gave up 7 bases, with 22 bases separating them. The CDR3 has 15 amino acids. The CDR3 DNA sequence: TGTGCCAGTCGCCTGGGTCTTCAGGGTAGGAACATTCAGTACTTC. Protein: CASRLGLQGRNIQYF.

Regarding this clonotype: A read error is possible here, since a much larger clone lies one base away. The chain is built from TRBV20-1 and TRBJ1-2, with D unresolved. V was trimmed by 4 bases and J by 5 bases, leaving 11 bases between them. Germline values: CDR1 DFQATT, CDR2 SNEGSKA (reference sequence). This CDR3 contains 12 residues. In DNA, the CDR3 is TGCAGTGCTATCCGGGCCTCATATGGCTACACCTTC. This encodes CSAIRASYGYTF.

The chain joins TRBV20-1 to TRBJ2-1, with TRBD2 as a possible D gene (6 bases). There are 15 residues in the CDR3. The V end lost 7 bases, the J end lost 4 bases, and 20 bases lay between the germline ends. Germline V gives CDR1 DFQATT, CDR2 SNEGSKA (reference sequence). The CDR3 region has the DNA TGCAGTGTTGGAAGAGCGGGCTACTCATACAATGAGCAGTTCTTC. This sequence encodes CSVGRAGYSYNEQFF.

Regarding this clonotype: At one of its ends the junction is not consistent with the germline gene, which may arise from a read error. The chain recombines TRBV11-3 with TRBJ2-5, with D possibly TRBD2 on 7 matching bases. This CDR3 has 14 amino acids. Germline CDR1 and CDR2: SGHNT and YENEEA. DNA for the CDR3: TGTGTCAGCAGCCCCTGGGGGGGCGTGAAGACCGAGTACTTC. Encoded protein: CVSSPWGGVKTEYF.

This clonotype has only a few counts. The rearrangement links TRBV20-1 to TRBJ2-1, with TRBD1 matching 7 bases. CDR3 size: 13 residues. The junction had 9 bases not matched to a gene; V was cut back by 6 bases and J by 7 bases. Germline V gene sequence: CDR1 DFQATT, CDR2 SNEGSKA (reference sequence). The CDR3 is CSADTGVQNEQFF. CDR3 nucleotide sequence: TGCAGTGCGGATACAGGGGTTCAGAATGAGCAGTTCTTC.

The rearrangement links TRBV5-1 to TRBJ2-2; 8 bases line up with TRBD1. Germline V gene sequence: CDR1 SGHRS, CDR2 YFSETQ. With V trimmed by 10 bases and J by 1 base, 3 bases remained unmatched. The CDR3 is 13 residues long. The DNA for the CDR3 is TGCGCCGGCGACAGGGGGAACACCGGGGAGCTGTTTTTT. Encoded protein: CAGDRGNTGELFF.